Listed below are T cell receptor beta chains from one sample, sequenced in a study of high-grade serous ovarian cancer treatment subgroups. Sequenced by immunoSEQ multiplex PCR; TCRdb stores in-frame clones only, minus some. The repertoire has over a thousand clones, roughly 70% of them found once; the top ten carry 7.5% to 9.5%. The sequenced sample consisted of tumor tissue. These receptors came from a human donor with high-grade serous ovarian cancer. Each CDR3 is given with its conserved first and last residue. A D gene is named only where the DNA matches it firmly. The size field is filled for only some rows; it gives once, few, many or a size class.

D gene: NA
J gene: TRBJ1-2
clone size: NA
V gene: TRBV6-5
CDR3 DNA: TGTGCCAGCAGCCTGGGGGGGGCCGAGTATGGCTACACCTTC
CDR3 protein: CASSLGGAEYGYTF

D gene: NA
J gene: TRBJ2-1
clone size: NA
V gene: TRBV9
CDR3 DNA: TGTGCCAGCAGCGGAGCGCCGAGCTCCTACAATGAGCAGTTCTTC
CDR3 protein: CASSGAPSSYNEQFF

D gene: TRBD2
J gene: TRBJ2-5
clone size: NA
V gene: TRBV6-5
CDR3 DNA: TGTGCCAGCAGTTACTCCGGGACTAGCGGATCAGAGACCCAGTACTTC
CDR3 protein: CASSYSGTSGSETQYF

D gene: NA
J gene: TRBJ1-1
clone size: NA
V gene: TRBV7-9
CDR3 DNA: TGTGCCAGCAGCCACACAGGGCTAAACACTGAAGCTTTCTTT
CDR3 protein: CASSHTGLNTEAFF

D gene: NA
J gene: TRBJ2-1
clone size: NA
V gene: TRBV13
CDR3 DNA: TGTGCCAGCAGCGGGCTTGGTTGGAATGAGCAGTTCTTC
CDR3 protein: CASSGLGWNEQFF

D gene: TRBD2
J gene: TRBJ2-2
clone size: NA
V gene: TRBV5-1
CDR3 DNA: TGCGCCAGCAGCCCCCTAGCGGGGGGGGGCTACACCGGGGAGCTGTTTTTT
CDR3 protein: CASSPLAGGGYTGELFF

D gene: NA
J gene: TRBJ2-7
clone size: NA
V gene: TRBV7-2
CDR3 DNA: TGTGCCAGCAGCTTCAAGACAGGAGGGGCCTACGAGCAGTACTTC
CDR3 protein: CASSFKTGGAYEQYF

D gene: NA
J gene: TRBJ2-7
clone size: NA
V gene: TRBV5-4
CDR3 DNA: TGTGCCAGCAGCTTGGCTAGGGGGTACGGGCAGTACTTC
CDR3 protein: CASSLARGYGQYF

D gene: TRBD1
J gene: TRBJ1-2
clone size: NA
V gene: TRBV7-2
CDR3 DNA: TGTGCCAGCAGCCGACAGGGGGCGCGTTCTGGCTACACCTTC
CDR3 protein: CASSRQGARSGYTF

D gene: NA
J gene: TRBJ2-3
clone size: NA
V gene: TRBV7-6
CDR3 DNA: TGTGCCAGCAGCCCCTCTCCCCGACTCCTTTCAGATACGCAGTATTTT
CDR3 protein: CASSPSPRLLSDTQYF

D gene: TRBD2
J gene: TRBJ2-5
clone size: NA
V gene: TRBV12-5
CDR3 DNA: TGTGCTAGTGGTTTGGTAAACAAGCTTCCGGGGAAGCGGGGGGGCCGGGAGACCCAGTACTTC
CDR3 protein: CASGLVNKLPGKRGGRETQYF

D gene: NA
J gene: TRBJ1-6
clone size: few
V gene: TRBV14
CDR3 DNA: TGTGCCAGCAGCCAAGGGGCCGGGGCCGGGTATTCACCCCTCCACTTT
CDR3 protein: CASSQGAGAGYSPLHF

D gene: TRBD2
J gene: TRBJ2-3
clone size: NA
V gene: TRBV5-1
CDR3 DNA: TGCGCCAGCAGCCCGTTAGCGGGGGGGCCAGATACGCAGTATTTT
CDR3 protein: CASSPLAGGPDTQYF

D gene: NA
J gene: TRBJ1-2
clone size: NA
V gene: TRBV4-1
CDR3 DNA: TGCGCCAGCAGCCAAGAATCTCTAGGGGCAGGGTATGGCTACACCTTC
CDR3 protein: CASSQESLGAGYGYTF

D gene: TRBD1
J gene: TRBJ1-2
clone size: NA
V gene: TRBV18
CDR3 DNA: TGTGCCAGCTCACCGGGACAGGGGTTCAGTAGTGGCTACACCTTC
CDR3 protein: CASSPGQGFSSGYTF

D gene: TRBD2
J gene: TRBJ2-3
clone size: NA
V gene: TRBV6-4
CDR3 DNA: TGTGCCAGCAGTGACTCCACTAGCGGGGGGTCAGATACGCAGTATTTT
CDR3 protein: CASSDSTSGGSDTQYF

D gene: NA
J gene: TRBJ1-3
clone size: few
V gene: TRBV28
CDR3 DNA: TGTGCCAGCAGCTGGGAAGGGTCGACAGATAATCGAAACACCATATATTTT
CDR3 protein: CASSWEGSTDNRNTIYF